Listed here is a single T cell receptor (beta chain). Its matching antigen is unknown. The sample is drawn from a study of blood T cells in healthy people across ages. General study findings and limits: The long-lived group displayed more naive CD4+ cells, plus higher diversity, than the aged donors did. Roughly linear age-related decline in beta diversity appeared, significant by age approximately 43.

Primers used in a second PCR of about 7 to 12 cycles were a sample-barcoded 5' primer and a J-beta primer mix. Each cDNA molecule received a tag from a template-switch adaptor that had 12 random nucleotides. TCRdb reanalysed the 5' RACE reads using MiXCR and keeps one entry per CDR3 protein. The sample shows around 750,000 distinct CDR3 sequences, 50% to 65% of them seen only once. The material sequenced was blood. The sequence was collected from a man at least 80 years old in good health.

This CDR3 reads CASSLRRPTRGEQYF. The CDR3 nucleotides read TGTGCCAGCAGCTTACGGCGTCCGACTAGAGGCGAGCAGTACTTC. The rearrangement links TRBV7-2 to TRBJ2-7; D might be TRBD2 (6 bases). Germline V gives CDR1 SGHTA, CDR2 FQGNSA. There are 15 residues in the CDR3. V was pared by 2 bases and J by 6 bases, with 17 bases between.